A selection of T cell receptor beta chains follows, all from one sample in a study of control samples from healthy donors and cancer patients. The data were produced by immunoSEQ multiplex PCR, yet TCRdb's version contains in-frame clones alone and is incomplete. The sample includes some 160,000 clones, roughly 94% seen only once; the top ten take 7.5% to 8.5%. The specimen sequenced was blood. The origin of the receptors is a woman between 35 and 50 years old in good health. Each CDR3 is given with its conserved first and last residue. D genes are given only for firm matches. Expanded clones get a size class; other rows say once, few or many, or leave the size out.

clone_size | d_call | j_call | v_call | cdr3_nt | cdr3_aa
NA | NA | TRBJ2-3 | TRBV2 | TGTGCCAGCTCAAACCGGGGCCCAGATACGCAGTATTTT | CASSNRGPDTQYF
NA | TRBD1 | TRBJ1-6 | TRBV18 | TGTGCCAGCCTCGCCGGGACAGGGAATTCACCCCTCCACTTT | CASLAGTGNSPLHF
NA | TRBD1 | TRBJ2-7 | TRBV7-2 | TGTGCCAGCAGCTTAGCGCTCAGGGGGATCTACGAGCAGTACTTC | CASSLALRGIYEQYF
NA | NA | TRBJ1-2 | TRBV6-1 | TGTGCCAGCAGTGAGTCTGCGGCAGGGGCTAACTATGGCTACACCTTC | CASSESAAGANYGYTF
NA | NA | TRBJ2-1 | TRBV7-3 | TGTGCCAGCAGCTTAAAGGGTCGGAAGGTCAGCAATGAGCAGTTCTTC | CASSLKGRKVSNEQFF
NA | TRBD2 | TRBJ2-1 | TRBV7-8 | TGTGCCAGCTCCCTAGCGGGGGACTACAATGAGCAGTTCTTC | CASSLAGDYNEQFF
NA | NA | TRBJ2-5 | TRBV5-1 | TGCGCCAGCATGGTATCGGGTCTCCAAGAGACCCAGTACTTC | CASMVSGLQETQYF
once | TRBD1 | TRBJ2-7 | TRBV2 | TGTGCCAGCACTTTAGACAGGGCCTCCTACGAGCAGTACTTC | CASTLDRASYEQYF
NA | NA | TRBJ1-4 | TRBV10-3 | TGTGCCGTCGGGACGGATGCTGAAAAACTGTTTTTT | CAVGTDAEKLFF
NA | NA | TRBJ1-4 | TRBV5-1 | TGCGCCAGCAGCCGGGGGGACACGGAACTGTTTTTT | CASSRGDTELFF
NA | NA | TRBJ2-2 | TRBV6-6 | TGTGCCAGCAGTCCCAGGGGGGCAGGGGGAACCGGGGAGCTGTTTTTT | CASSPRGAGGTGELFF
NA | NA | TRBJ1-1 | TRBV6-5 | TGTGCCAGCAGTTACTCCGCTAACATGAACACTGAAGCTTTCTTT | CASSYSANMNTEAFF
NA | TRBD1 | TRBJ1-1 | TRBV7-2 | TGTGCCAGCAGCTTGGGGACAGCGAACACTGAAGCTTTCTTT | CASSLGTANTEAFF
NA | NA | TRBJ2-3 | TRBV19 | TGTGCCAGTAGCCCTTTAGTACTGGGAGGAGCGCAGTATTTT | CASSPLVLGGAQYF
NA | NA | TRBJ2-1 | TRBV7-2 | TGTGCCAGCAGCTTAGTAGCTCTTTCCCTCACATCCTACAATGAGCAGTTCTTC | CASSLVALSLTSYNEQFF
NA | NA | TRBJ2-3 | TRBV7-9 | TGTGCCAGCAGCTTAGAGAGCAGTGGGGATACGCAGTATTTT | CASSLESSGDTQYF
NA | NA | TRBJ1-2 | TRBV11-2 | TGTGCCAGCAGCTTTGGGGCCCGCTTTGATACCTATGGCTACACCTTC | CASSFGARFDTYGYTF
NA | NA | TRBJ1-5 | TRBV21-1 | TGTGCCAGCAGCACCCGGGACAGGGTGGACGGCAATCAGCCCCAGCATTTT | CASSTRDRVDGNQPQHF
NA | NA | TRBJ1-2 | TRBV7-9 | TGTGCCAGCAGCAGTGACAGCCGGACTGGCTACACCTTC | CASSSDSRTGYTF
NA | NA | TRBJ1-1 | TRBV6-5 | TGTGCCAGCAGTTACTCCGCCCCGAACACTGAAGCTTTCTTT | CASSYSAPNTEAFF
NA | NA | TRBJ1-2 | TRBV27 | TGTGCCAGCAGTCCAGCCGCAGGCCACCTAAAGGGTGGCTACACCTTC | CASSPAAGHLKGGYTF
NA | NA | TRBJ1-1 | TRBV6-2/TRBV6-3 | TGTGCCAGCAGTTACAGCAGGAACACTGAAGCTTTCTTT | CASSYSRNTEAFF
NA | NA | TRBJ2-1 | TRBV9 | TGTGCCAGCAGCGTAGTTCAGGGGAGCTCCTACAATGAGCAGTTCTTC | CASSVVQGSSYNEQFF
NA | NA | TRBJ1-1 | TRBV2 | TGTGCCAGTAACTGGGACAAGAACACTGAAGCTTTCTTT | CASNWDKNTEAFF
NA | NA | TRBJ1-1 | TRBV7-2 | TGTGCCAGCAGCTTAGTGACAGGCTACATGGGTGAAGCTTTCTTT | CASSLVTGYMGEAFF
NA | NA | TRBJ1-6 | TRBV9 | TGTGCCAGCAGCGGTGTGGTCGGTAGGAATTCACCCCTCCACTTT | CASSGVVGRNSPLHF
NA | NA | TRBJ2-1 | TRBV3-1/TRBV3-2 | TGTGCCAGCAGCCAAGCCCTTGTCTCCTACAATGAGCAGTTCTTC | CASSQALVSYNEQFF
NA | NA | TRBJ1-2 | TRBV19 | TGTGCCAGTAGTATTGACAGGACGGGAGGCTACACCTTC | CASSIDRTGGYTF
NA | NA | TRBJ2-1 | TRBV10-2 | TGCGCCAGCAGGTCCGGGCCCTACAATGAGCAGTTCTTC | CASRSGPYNEQFF
NA | NA | TRBJ2-1 | TRBV29-1 | TGCAGCGTTGGAACTAGCTACAATGAGCAGTTCTTC | CSVGTSYNEQFF
NA | TRBD2 | TRBJ2-1 | TRBV7-6 | TGTGCCAGCAGCTTAGTGGGACTACCGTACAATGAGCAGTTCTTC | CASSLVGLPYNEQFF
NA | NA | TRBJ1-3 | TRBV4-3 | TGCGCCAGCAGCCAAGATGCGACGGGGACTGGAAACACCATATATTTT | CASSQDATGTGNTIYF
NA | NA | TRBJ1-5 | TRBV7-8 | TGTGCCAGCAGCTTAGGGGCCGCTCTTGGCAATCAGCCCCAGCATTTT | CASSLGAALGNQPQHF
NA | NA | TRBJ1-3 | TRBV5-1 | TGCGCCAGCAGCTTGGATGGAGCGAGCTCTGGAAACACCATATATTTT | CASSLDGASSGNTIYF
NA | NA | TRBJ2-5 | TRBV11-2 | TGTGCCAGCAGCGTTGGGATCCAAGAGACCCAGTACTTC | CASSVGIQETQYF
NA | NA | TRBJ2-5 | TRBV6-5 | TGTGCCAGCAGCCGGTCTGAGACCCAGTACTTC | CASSRSETQYF
NA | NA | TRBJ1-5 | TRBV27 | TGTGCCAGCAGTTTGAAGTTGGGTAGTGGTCAGCCCCAGCATTTT | CASSLKLGSGQPQHF
NA | TRBD2 | TRBJ2-1 | TRBV30 | TGTGCCTGGAGTGTAGGAGCGGGAGAGGGCGATGAGCAGTTCTTC | CAWSVGAGEGDEQFF
NA | TRBD1 | TRBJ1-2 | TRBV15 | TGTGCCACCAGCATAGGACAGGGACCCTATGGCTACACCTTC | CATSIGQGPYGYTF
NA | NA | TRBJ2-3 | TRBV7-2 | TGTGCCAGCAGCTTAACGGGAGTCCCCCCAGATACGCAGTATTTT | CASSLTGVPPDTQYF
NA | NA | TRBJ1-1 | TRBV5-1 | TGCGCCAGCAGCTTGGGGACAACTATGAACACTGAAGCTTTCTTT | CASSLGTTMNTEAFF
NA | NA | TRBJ2-6 | TRBV6-2/TRBV6-3 | TGTGCCAGCAGTCGGGGACGCCGCTCTGGGGCCAACGTCCTGACTTTC | CASSRGRRSGANVLTF
NA | TRBD1 | TRBJ2-7 | TRBV6-1 | TGTGCCAGCAGTGAAAGCACAGGGGCTACCTACGAGCAGTACTTC | CASSESTGATYEQYF
NA | NA | TRBJ1-1 | TRBV4-2 | TGTGCCAGCAGCCAATCTGCGATGGACACTGAAGCTTTCTTT | CASSQSAMDTEAFF
NA | TRBD2 | TRBJ2-1 | TRBV7-9 | TGTGCCAGCAGAGATGGACTAGCGGGAGGAGGTGAGCAGTTCTTC | CASRDGLAGGGEQFF